The present entry profiles one T cell receptor beta chain with its context. The antigen is unknown. The data were obtained in a study of Ad26.COV2.S vaccination and SARS-CoV-2 variants. The protocol was immunoSEQ multiplex PCR, while the TCRdb copy is restricted to in-frame clones and leaves out a portion. The sample consists of under 150,000 clones, 86% of them appearing once. Points from the study as a whole: Substantial response breadth was reportedly seen for spike-specific CD8+ and CD4+ T cells after vaccination. Analyses of TCR breadth and depth may have underestimated total T cell responses.

With V trimmed by 4 bases and J by 6 bases, 6 bases remained unmatched. Germline assignment: CDR1 MGHDK and CDR2 SYGVNS. This CDR3 has 14 residues. Sequenced material: peripheral blood, taken after recovery from COVID-19. V usage is TRBV25-1 and J usage is TRBJ2-3; TRBD2 agrees at 8 bases. This sequence was found in a human donor who had recovered from COVID-19. The CDR3 region has the DNA TGTGCCAGCAGTGTCCGGGGGGGAGGGGATACGCAGTATTTT. This translates into CASSVRGGGDTQYF.